The sample holds a few counts of the clone carrying this T cell receptor beta chain. Its antigen remains unknown. This sample was included in a study of beta chain features in type 1 diabetes. Overall study context: Patients looked much like healthy donors when it came to age, gender and cell yields. Study-wide results and limits: Researchers cautioned that cDNA sequencing could over-represent cells with high TCR expression. Patients with Type 1 diabetes showed moderately but significantly shorter TCRB CDR3s in all four CD4+ subsets. A possible short-template PCR bias applies equally to patients and controls.

Germline V gives CDR1 MNHEY, CDR2 SMNVEV (reference sequence). The CDR3 sequence is 15 residues long. Trimming took 2 bases from V and 4 from J, leaving 11 bases between them. The study reverse transcribed the entire isolated RNA, so it sequenced expressed TCRB transcripts. This table comes from immunoSEQ multiplex PCR, and its TCRdb copy is limited to in-frame clones, with some not included. The sample shows 100,000 to 150,000 clones, 17% of them seen only once. Sorting based on CD45RO/CCR7/CD25/CD127/CD95/CD27 separated CD4+ naive, central memory, regulatory and stem cell-like memory cells. The receptor was derived from a man aged 18 to 30 with type 1 diabetes. The chain uses TRBV27 and TRBJ1-4, with D perhaps matching TRBD1 (5 bases). Sequencing was done on a sample of central memory CD4+ T cells from blood. The chain's CDR3 is CASSLLGRLNEKLFF. The DNA for the CDR3 is TGTGCCAGCAGTTTACTGGGGCGGCTTAATGAAAAACTGTTTTTT.